This passage covers 23 T cell receptor beta chains from one sample sequenced in a study of blood T cell repertoires in COVID-19. Clones were read by immunoSEQ multiplex PCR, and TCRdb kept only the in-frame ones, dropping some. Of tens of thousands of clones listed, roughly nine tenths are singletons. Material: peripheral blood. These receptors all stem from a man between 70 and 80 years old with acute or convalescent COVID-19.

The gene calls are TRBV18 and TRBJ1-1; 10 nucleotides agree with TRBD1. After removal of 3 bases from V and 8 bases from J, the junction contained 3 bases not matched to a gene. Looked up from germline, CDR1 is KGHSH and CDR2 is LQKENI. This CDR3 region has 13 residues. This chain's CDR3 is CASSPSDRGEAFF. CDR3 coding DNA: TGTGCCAGCTCACCCTCGGACAGGGGGGAAGCTTTCTTT.

The chain joins TRBV15 to TRBJ2-7; 11 bases are shared with TRBD2. The germline V gene encodes CDR1 LNHNV and CDR2 YYDKDF (reference sequence). The CDR3 sequence is 19 residues long. V dropped 3 bases and J dropped 6; count of bases not matched to a gene: 19. The CDR3 DNA sequence: TGTGCCACCAGCAGCCGCCCCGGGACTAGCGGTTGGCCTCCACGCGAGCAGTACTTC. Protein product: CATSSRPGTSGWPPREQYF.

This clone was picked up one time. The V call is TRBV7-3, the J call TRBJ2-7, with 8 positions matching TRBD2. Germline V gene lookup returns CDR1 SGHTA and CDR2 FQGTGA. CDR3 length equals 15 residues. Losses at the gene ends were 5 bases for V and 4 bases for J; bases not matched to a gene: 10. The CDR3 DNA reads as TGTGCCAGCAGCCCCGGGGGGAGCGGGAGATACGAGCAGTACTTC. It encodes CASSPGGSGRYEQYF.

The genes are TRBV5-4 and TRBJ2-7; D is perhaps TRBD1 (5 bases). Trimming stripped 0 bases from V and 2 bases from J, with 9 bases between. Per germline, CDR1 SGHNT and CDR2 YYREEE (reference sequence). This CDR3 has 14 residues. As DNA, the CDR3 is TGTGCCAGCAGCTTGGCCAGGGCCCCCTACGAGCAGTACTTC. Protein: CASSLARAPYEQYF.

This sequence joins TRBV5-1 and TRBJ1-6, with 9 bases that match TRBD1. The CDR3 contains 14 residues. Trimming took 4 bases from V and 13 from J; bases not matched to a gene: 9. Germline V gene data show CDR1 as SGHRS and CDR2 as YFSETQ. This CDR3 reads CASSAGQGLTPLHF. The DNA of the CDR3 is TGCGCCAGCAGCGCTGGACAGGGGCTAACGCCCCTCCACTTT.

The chain couples TRBV2 to TRBJ1-2, with 8 bases identical to TRBD1. This CDR3 has 13 amino acids. Germline V CDR1 and CDR2: SNHLY, FYNNEI. V dropped 6 bases and J dropped 6; count of bases not matched to a gene: 6. The CDR3 nucleotides read TGTGCCAGCAGCTCGGACAGGGAGGATGGCTACACCTTC. Translating gives CASSSDREDGYTF.

This chain links TRBV4-3 with TRBJ2-1; D is possibly TRBD2 (6 bases). Germline V gives CDR1 LGHNA, CDR2 YSLEER. The CDR3 loop spans 17 amino acids. Trimming cost V 0 bases and J 0 bases, with 12 bases left between them. The CDR3 loop reads CASSQDPYGSSYNEQFF. The DNA for the CDR3 is TGCGCCAGCAGCCAAGATCCTTACGGGAGCTCCTACAATGAGCAGTTCTTC.

This rearrangement joins TRBV4-1 to TRBJ1-2; no reliable D call. V gave up 1 base and J gave up 2 bases, with 17 bases separating them. Germline assignment: CDR1 MGHRA and CDR2 YSYEKL. The CDR3 length is 17 residues. CDR3 sequence: CASSQAAMGTANYGYTF. CDR3 DNA sequence: TGCGCCAGCAGCCAAGCCGCGATGGGTACAGCAAACTATGGCTACACCTTC.

This chain links TRBV18 with TRBJ1-2; 9 nucleotides align to TRBD1. Germline V lookup: CDR1 KGHSH, CDR2 LQKENI. V gave up 1 base and J gave up 4 bases; unmatched junction bases: 4. The CDR3 runs to 15 residues. CDR3 in amino acids: CASSPQTGGSYGYTF. As DNA, the CDR3 is TGTGCCAGCTCACCACAAACAGGGGGCTCCTATGGCTACACCTTC. Drawing the rest from reference TRBV18 and TRBJ1-2, the complete variable domain is NAGVMQNPRHLVRRRGQEARLRCSPMKGHSHVYWYRQLPEEGLKFMVYLQKENIIDESGMPKERFSAEFPKEGPSILRIQQVVRGDSAAYFCASSPQTGGSYGYTFGSGTRLTVV.

The gene calls are TRBV5-1 and TRBJ1-5; TRBD1 matches at 7 bases. In germline, CDR1 is SGHRS, CDR2 YFSETQ. CDR3 size: 14 residues. Unmatched junction bases numbered 3, after V lost 1 base and J lost 5 bases. CDR3: CASSLTGAHQPQHF. The CDR3 coding sequence is TGCGCCAGCAGCTTGACAGGGGCCCATCAGCCCCAGCATTTT.

This clone occurred once. V gene TRBV10-3 combines with J gene TRBJ2-1, with TRBD2 matching 7 bases. Germline V gene sequence: CDR1 ENHRY, CDR2 SYGVKD. This CDR3 has 19 residues. V was clipped by 0 bases and J by 0 bases; unmatched bases: 11. The CDR3 DNA follows: TGTGCCATCAGTGAGTCGGGGGGAAGCGGGAAGAGCTCCTACAATGAGCAGTTCTTC. Translated, it gives CAISESGGSGKSSYNEQFF.

In its sample, this clone was seen once. The chain links TRBV6-2 or TRBV6-3 to TRBJ1-6; D is perhaps TRBD1 (5 bases). The CDR3 runs to 15 residues. Germline values: CDR1 MNHEY, CDR2 SVGEGT. Trimming stripped 4 bases from V and 5 bases from J, with 12 bases between. The CDR3 region is CASSFPDKNNSPLHF. The CDR3 DNA sequence: TGTGCCAGCAGTTTCCCGGACAAGAATAATTCACCCCTCCACTTT.

The chain joins TRBV27 to TRBJ1-5, with 8 bases matching TRBD1. The junction had 4 bases not matched to a gene; V was cut back by 5 bases and J by 1 base. Per germline, CDR1 MNHEY and CDR2 SMNVEV (reference sequence). The CDR3 is 15 residues long. The CDR3 region has the DNA TGTGCCAGCAGTCCCCGGGACAGGAGCAATCAGCCCCAGCATTTT. Translation: CASSPRDRSNQPQHF.

The genes are TRBV11-2 and TRBJ2-2, with D possibly TRBD1 on 6 matching bases. CDR1 SGHAT and CDR2 FQNNGV come from the germline V gene. V was shortened by 5 bases and J by 6 bases, with 10 bases between the two germline ends. The CDR3 covers 13 residues. CDR3 amino acids: CASSPQGPGELFF. For the CDR3, the DNA is TGTGCCAGCAGCCCCCAGGGGCCCGGGGAGCTGTTTTTT.

The V gene is TRBV11-2, the J gene TRBJ2-2; no definite D call. The ends were cut back, 2 bases at V and 6 bases at J, with 7 bases in the middle. The CDR3 sequence is 13 residues long. The germline V gene encodes CDR1 SGHAT and CDR2 FQNNGV. The CDR3 sequence: CASSLSRSGELFF. DNA of the CDR3: TGTGCCAGCAGCTTATCGAGGTCCGGGGAGCTGTTTTTT.

The chain links TRBV5-8 to TRBJ2-7, with TRBD1 as a possible D gene (6 bases). This CDR3 spans 12 amino acids. V was pared by 3 bases and J by 6 bases, with 10 bases between. Germline assignment: CDR1 SGHTS and CDR2 YDEGEE. The CDR3: CASSSAGVEQYF. CDR3 nucleotide sequence: TGTGCCAGCAGCTCAGCAGGGGTCGAGCAGTACTTC.

CDR3 sequence: CASSRQGNGELFF. The CDR3 bases are TGTGCCAGCAGCCGTCAGGGTAACGGGGAGCTGTTTTTT. The V and J genes are TRBV7-9 and TRBJ2-2; tentatively, D is TRBD1 (5 bases). Trimming pared 5 bases from V and 7 bases from J, leaving 11 bases between. Germline CDR1 SEHNR, CDR2 FQNEAQ (reference sequence). The CDR3 covers 13 residues.

This clone was seen a single time. V gene TRBV29-1 combines with J gene TRBJ1-1, with D possibly being TRBD1 (5 bases). Between the trimmed V and J ends, which lost 6 bases and 2 bases, there was a span of 19 bases. The CDR3 consists of 15 residues. Germline V gene data show CDR1 as SQVTM and CDR2 as ANQGSEA. The CDR3: CSVRGEDRPNTEAFF. In DNA, the CDR3 is TGCAGCGTCCGGGGGGAAGACAGACCTAACACTGAAGCTTTCTTT.

The J gene is TRBJ1-2, the V gene TRBV27; D is uncertain. Germline CDR1 and CDR2: MNHEY and SMNVEV (reference sequence). The CDR3 loop spans 14 amino acids. V dropped 0 bases and J dropped 6 bases, with 11 bases sitting between them. CDR3 region: CASSLSGLLNGYTF. Here the CDR3 DNA reads TGTGCCAGCAGTTTATCCGGTCTTCTAAATGGCTACACCTTC.

This clone was seen only once. V gene TRBV23-1 combines with J gene TRBJ2-7; no clear D gene. TRBV23-1 is an ORF, and what it does is uncertain. CDR3 length: 16 residues. V was shortened by 0 bases and J by 2 bases, with 14 bases between the two germline ends. DNA for the CDR3: TGCGCCAGCAGTCAATCGAACCGACACCATGCCTACGAGCAGTACTTC. Its translation: CASSQSNRHHAYEQYF.

The rearrangement uses TRBV11-2 and TRBJ2-1; 11 nucleotides agree with TRBD2. Germline V gene data show CDR1 as SGHAT and CDR2 as FQNNGV. The CDR3 has 15 amino acids. Trimming cost V 6 bases and J 6 bases; bases outside gene matches: 7. CDR3: CASRDGTSGGNEQFF. In nucleotides, the CDR3 is TGTGCCAGCAGGGATGGGACTAGCGGAGGCAATGAGCAGTTCTTC.

The genes are TRBV10-3 and TRBJ2-1; TRBD2 agrees at 7 bases. The CDR3 consists of 13 residues. Germline CDR1 ENHRY, CDR2 SYGVKD. Trimming took 11 bases from V and 6 from J; bases not matched to a gene: 10. Here the CDR3 reads CAVLAAQGNEQFF. The CDR3 nucleotides are TGTGCCGTCCTAGCGGCCCAGGGCAATGAGCAGTTCTTC.

This sequence joins TRBV11-2 and TRBJ2-7, with 10 bases that match TRBD2. The germline V gene has CDR1 SGHAT and CDR2 FQNNGV. The V segment lost 2 bases and the J segment 2 bases; nucleotides outside the gene matches: 9. This CDR3 region has 17 residues. CDR3 coding DNA: TGTGCCAGCAGCTTAACCCCTAGCGGGAGCTTCACCTACGAGCAGTACTTC. This gives the protein CASSLTPSGSFTYEQYF.